The 3 T cell receptor beta chains given below trace back to one sample, sequenced in a study of blood T cell repertoires in COVID-19 (dated by TCRdb to 2018 to 2020). The method was the immunoSEQ multiplex PCR assay. TCRdb provides this immuneACCESS table in a form limited to in-frame rearrangements. Some clones are lacking; in checked studies, under half of them reflect an unresolved V gene, and why the rest are absent is not known. In all, the sample holds over 95,000 clones, and 75% to 85% of those were seen once. In total, the top ten clones hold more than 9% of the sample. The sample comprised peripheral blood. The receptors derive from a human donor in a cohort sampled during active COVID-19.

The chain couples TRBV5-1 to TRBJ1-3, with 7 nucleotides matching TRBD1. Germline assignment: CDR1 SGHRS and CDR2 YFSETQ. V lost 2 bases to trimming and J lost 2 bases; unmatched junction nucleotides: 1. The CDR3 runs to 14 residues. The CDR3 DNA is TGCGCCAGCAGCTTCCAGGGGGCTGGAAACACCATATATTTT. It encodes CASSFQGAGNTIYF.

The CDR3 DNA reads TGTGCCAGCAGCGCCCGAGCTATTGGCACTGAAGCTTTCTTT. Protein sequence: CASSARAIGTEAFF. This rearrangement joins TRBV9 to TRBJ1-1, with D hard to call. This CDR3 contains 14 residues. Germline V lookup: CDR1 SGDLS, CDR2 YYNGEE. V lost 3 bases to trimming and J lost 4 bases, with 13 bases between them.

V usage is TRBV5-1 and J usage is TRBJ1-4, with 7 bases lining up with TRBD1. The J segment lost 4 bases and the V segment lost 2 bases, leaving 5 bases of the junction unmatched. The germline V gene has CDR1 SGHRS and CDR2 YFSETQ. The CDR3 length is 15 residues. CDR3: CASSLTGASNEKLFF. CDR3 nucleotides: TGCGCCAGCAGCTTAACAGGGGCAAGTAATGAAAAACTGTTTTTT.